One and the same sample provided the 10 T cell receptor beta chains below, sequenced in a study of OX40 agonist ivuxolimab in advanced cancers. Method: immunoSEQ multiplex PCR; TCRdb's copy keeps in-frame clones and lacks some. The sample lists tens of thousands of clones, around 83% occurring once. The specimen was CD4+ or CD8+ T cells sorted from blood, collected in a trial of the OX40 agonist ivuxolimab. The receptors originated from an adult with an advanced solid tumor such as melanoma, head and neck, liver or kidney cancer.

This rearrangement joins TRBV7-2 to TRBJ2-1; 7 nucleotides match TRBD2. Trimming removed 1 base from V and 10 bases from J; junction bases left unmatched: 7. The CDR3 consists of 14 residues. CDR1 is SGHTA and CDR2 is FQGNSA in the germline V gene. This chain's CDR3 is CASSLEGGPSEQFF. CDR3 coding DNA: TGTGCCAGCAGCTTAGAGGGAGGGCCCAGCGAGCAGTTCTTC.

The chain couples TRBV2 to TRBJ1-2; weak D call: TRBD1 (5 bases). The V end lost 7 bases, the J end lost 4 bases, and 16 bases lay between the germline ends. The CDR3 consists of 14 residues. CDR1 is SNHLY, CDR2 FYNNEI, per germline. The CDR3: CASKPGRSPYGYTF. CDR3 DNA sequence: TGTGCCAGCAAACCGGGACGGAGCCCCTATGGCTACACCTTC.

Concerning this clone: At one of its ends the junction is not consistent with the germline gene, which may arise from a read error. The same CDR3 is also encoded by other DNA sequences in this sample. This sequence joins TRBV19 and TRBJ2-3, with D unresolved. This CDR3 is built from 14 residues. The germline V gene has CDR1 LNHDA and CDR2 SQIVND (reference sequence). CDR3 bases: TGCGCCAGTAGTACTGGCCCCAGGATAGATACGCAGTATTTT. Translated, it gives CASSTGPRIDTQYF.

The chain recombines TRBV6-4 with TRBJ2-1; 11 nucleotides agree with TRBD2. Germline V gene data show CDR1 as MRHNA and CDR2 as SNTAGT. There are 13 residues in the CDR3. The trim removed 6 bases at V and 9 bases at J, leaving 4 bases unmatched. As DNA, the CDR3 is TGTGCCAGCAGCGTAGCGGGAGGGCTTGAGCAGTTCTTC. Translated, it gives CASSVAGGLEQFF.

The rearrangement uses TRBV7-2 and TRBJ1-1, with D unresolved. Deletions cut 3 bases from V and 3 bases from J, with 8 bases between. Germline V CDR1 and CDR2: SGHTA, FQGNSA. CDR3 length equals 13 residues. The CDR3 DNA sequence: TGTGCCAGCAGCTTTTCGGGAGACACTGAAGCTTTCTTT. As protein: CASSFSGDTEAFF.

This chain uses TRBV5-6 with TRBJ2-1, with D perhaps TRBD1 or TRBD2 (5 bases each). The ends were cut back, 6 bases at V and 1 base at J, with 14 bases in the middle. The CDR3 totals 15 residues. Germline lookup yields CDR1 SGHDT and CDR2 YYEEEE. In DNA form, the CDR3 reads TGTGCCAGCAACCCGGTTGGGGGATCCTACAATGAGCAGTTCTTC. It yields the protein CASNPVGGSYNEQFF.

The chain is built from TRBV5-1 and TRBJ1-4; D not certain. Trimming took off 4 bases at V and 6 bases at J, with 13 bases between the two ends. The CDR3 is made up of 14 amino acids. Germline V gene sequence: CDR1 SGHRS, CDR2 YFSETQ. CDR3 in DNA: TGCGCCAGCAGCGCTGGATCTTCGGATGAAAAACTGTTTTTT. It translates to CASSAGSSDEKLFF.

This CDR3 reads CASSLNGGVEQYF. CDR3 DNA: TGTGCCAGCAGCTTAAACGGGGGGGTAGAGCAGTACTTC. V usage is TRBV7-2 and J usage is TRBJ2-7; 8 bases fit TRBD2. The CDR3 has 13 amino acids. With 2 bases clipped from V and 7 bases from J, the junction kept 4 bases outside the gene matches. Germline CDR1 SGHTA, CDR2 FQGNSA.

The chain joins TRBV2 to TRBJ2-1; D perhaps matches TRBD1 (5 bases). CDR1 is SNHLY, CDR2 FYNNEI, per germline. The CDR3 runs to 11 residues. Trimming removed 6 bases at V and 10 bases at J, with 10 bases between. This CDR3 reads CASRTAIEQFF. The CDR3 region has the DNA TGTGCCAGCAGGACAGCAATAGAGCAGTTCTTC.

This rearrangement joins TRBV7-8 to TRBJ2-5; 12 positions agree with TRBD2. The germline gives CDR1 SGHVS, CDR2 FQNEAQ. This CDR3 spans 16 amino acids. V gave up 5 bases and J gave up 2 bases; unmatched junction bases: 6. The CDR3 spells CASSRGLAGFQETQYF. CDR3 in DNA: TGTGCCAGCAGCCGAGGACTAGCGGGGTTTCAAGAGACCCAGTACTTC.